The clone carrying this T cell receptor (beta chain) was found many times. Stated time point: persistent/refractory GD, antithyroid drugs over 5 years with positive TRAb. PBMC-derived RNA was used for the TCR library. Patients were enrolled at an endocrinology department in Xi'an, China. The sample is drawn from a study of regulatory T cells in long-lasting Graves disease. CDR1 is MNHNS, CDR2 SASEGT, per germline. With 6 bases removed from V and 1 base from J, the gap between germline ends came to 15 bases. This CDR3 is 15 amino acids long. Arm-PCR of CDR3 regions and iRepertoire HTBI primers were used to build TCR beta libraries. TCRdb redid the calling of the multiplex PCR reads with MiXCR, one entry per CDR3 protein. Of around 340,000 distinct CDR3 sequences detected, around 20% appear once; the ten largest clones hold over 25%.

The starting material was peripheral blood mononuclear cells (PBMCs), obtained when the disease was refractory, from a patient treated with antithyroid drugs. The clonotype was recovered from a female donor with Graves disease. V usage is TRBV6-1 and J usage is TRBJ1-2; possibly TRBD1 for D (5 bases). Here the CDR3 DNA reads TGTGCCAGCAGGGTGGGGACCGAACTTAACTATGGCTACACCTTC. Its protein product is CASRVGTELNYGYTF.